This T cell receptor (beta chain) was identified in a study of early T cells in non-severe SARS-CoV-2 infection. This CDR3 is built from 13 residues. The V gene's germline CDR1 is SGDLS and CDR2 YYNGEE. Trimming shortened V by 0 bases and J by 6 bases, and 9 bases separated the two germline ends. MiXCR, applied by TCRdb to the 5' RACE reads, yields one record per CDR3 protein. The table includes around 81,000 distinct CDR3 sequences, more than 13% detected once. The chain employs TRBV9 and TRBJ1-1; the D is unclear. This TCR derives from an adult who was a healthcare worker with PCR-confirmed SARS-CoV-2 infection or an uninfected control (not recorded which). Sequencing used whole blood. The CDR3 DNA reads TGTGCCAGCAGCGTAGGGCCTACCGCTGAAGCTTTCTTT. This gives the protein CASSVGPTAEAFF.